The source of this T cell receptor (beta chain) is a study of glioma-infiltrating T cells. TCR alpha and beta CDR3 regions were amplified from RNA using iRepertoire nested multiplex PCR. For one-step reverse transcription and amplification, about 85-400 ng of tissue mRNA or PBMC total RNA was used. TCRdb reprocessed the multiplex PCR reads via MiXCR and lists one record per CDR3 protein. The data hold under 50,000 distinct CDR3 sequences, with around 20% observed a single time. CDR1 MNHGY and CDR2 SVAAGI come from the germline V gene. There are 15 residues in the CDR3. With respect to this clonotype: The antigen remains undetermined. Being one base from a much bigger clone, this may be a read error.

Notes on the study in general: Gliomas, especially low-grade, showed above-expected tissue-blood divergence; non-neoplastic patients showed below. CDR3 overlap between tissue and blood was very small.

This TCR was sampled from a human donor with low-grade glioma or glioblastoma, undergoing nonglioma brain surgery, or in good health (not recorded which). Sequenced sample: glioma tissue, nonneoplastic brain tissue, or PBMCs (not recorded which). The chain carries TRBV6-9 and TRBJ1-1; 7 bases align to TRBD1. Here the CDR3 reads CTSSYSDRFHTEAFF. The CDR3 DNA reads as TGTACCAGCAGTTATTCGGACAGGTTTCACACTGAAGCTTTCTTT.